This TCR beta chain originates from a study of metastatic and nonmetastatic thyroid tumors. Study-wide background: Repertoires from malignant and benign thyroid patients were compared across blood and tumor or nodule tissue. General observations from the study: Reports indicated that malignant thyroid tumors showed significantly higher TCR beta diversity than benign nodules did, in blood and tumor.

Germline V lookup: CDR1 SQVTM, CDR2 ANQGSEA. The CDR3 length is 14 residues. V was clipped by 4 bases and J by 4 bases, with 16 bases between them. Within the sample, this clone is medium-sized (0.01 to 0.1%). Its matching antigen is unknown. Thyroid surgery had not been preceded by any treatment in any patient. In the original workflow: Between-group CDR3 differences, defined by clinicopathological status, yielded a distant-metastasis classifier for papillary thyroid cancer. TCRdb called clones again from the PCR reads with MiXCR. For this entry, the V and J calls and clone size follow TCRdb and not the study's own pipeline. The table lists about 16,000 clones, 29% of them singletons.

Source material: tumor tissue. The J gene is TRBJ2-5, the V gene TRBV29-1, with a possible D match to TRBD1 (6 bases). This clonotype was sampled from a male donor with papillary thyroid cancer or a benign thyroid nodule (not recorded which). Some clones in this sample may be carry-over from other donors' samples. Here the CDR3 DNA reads TGCAGCGTTGCCGGCGGGCAGGGGCCAGAGACCCAGTACTTC. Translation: CSVAGGQGPETQYF.